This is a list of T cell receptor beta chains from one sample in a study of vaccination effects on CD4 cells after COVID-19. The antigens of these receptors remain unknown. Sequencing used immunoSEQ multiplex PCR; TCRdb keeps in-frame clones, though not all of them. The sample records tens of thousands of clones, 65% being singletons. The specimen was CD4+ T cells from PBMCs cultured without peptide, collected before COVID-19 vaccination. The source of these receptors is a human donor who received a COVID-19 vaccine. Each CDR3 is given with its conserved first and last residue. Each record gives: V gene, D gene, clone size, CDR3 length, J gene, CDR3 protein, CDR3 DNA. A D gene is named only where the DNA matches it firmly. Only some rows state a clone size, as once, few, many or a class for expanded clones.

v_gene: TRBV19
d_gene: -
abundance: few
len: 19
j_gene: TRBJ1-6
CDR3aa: CASSMRSGPRSSYNSPLHF
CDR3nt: TGTGCCAGTAGTATGCGGTCAGGGCCCCGGAGCTCCTATAATTCACCCCTCCACTTT

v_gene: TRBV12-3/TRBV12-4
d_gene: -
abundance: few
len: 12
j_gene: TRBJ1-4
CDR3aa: CASSLFMQGLFF
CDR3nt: TGTGCCAGCAGTTTATTTATGCAGGGGCTGTTTTTT

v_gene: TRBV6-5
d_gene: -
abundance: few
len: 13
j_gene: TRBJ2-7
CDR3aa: CATTRWGTYEQYF
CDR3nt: TGTGCCACGACACGATGGGGTACCTACGAGCAGTACTTC

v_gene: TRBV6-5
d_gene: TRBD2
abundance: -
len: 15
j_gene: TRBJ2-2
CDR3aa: CASILGEGGAGELFF
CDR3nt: TGTGCCAGCATTTTAGGGGAGGGTGGGGCCGGGGAGCTGTTTTTT

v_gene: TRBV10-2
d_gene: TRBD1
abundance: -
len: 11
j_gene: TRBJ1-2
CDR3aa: CASGNRGGYTF
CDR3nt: TGCGCCAGCGGGAACAGGGGCGGCTACACCTTC

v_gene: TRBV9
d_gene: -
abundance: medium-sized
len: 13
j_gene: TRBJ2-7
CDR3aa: CASSVDGLYEQYF
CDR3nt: TGTGCCAGCAGCGTAGACGGTCTCTACGAGCAGTACTTC

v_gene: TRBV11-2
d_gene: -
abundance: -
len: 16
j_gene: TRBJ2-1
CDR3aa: CASSLVGASSYNEQFF
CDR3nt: TGTGCCAGCAGCTTAGTTGGGGCCAGCTCCTACAATGAGCAGTTCTTC

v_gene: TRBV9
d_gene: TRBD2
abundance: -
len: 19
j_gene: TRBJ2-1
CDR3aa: CASSEQTGTSGGVGNEQFF
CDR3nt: TGTGCCAGCAGCGAACAAACCGGGACTAGCGGGGGGGTTGGTAATGAGCAGTTCTTC

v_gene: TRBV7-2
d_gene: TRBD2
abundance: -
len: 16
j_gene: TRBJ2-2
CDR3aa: CASSLWSGGGTGELFF
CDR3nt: TGTGCCAGCAGCTTATGGAGCGGGGGAGGTACCGGGGAGCTGTTTTTT

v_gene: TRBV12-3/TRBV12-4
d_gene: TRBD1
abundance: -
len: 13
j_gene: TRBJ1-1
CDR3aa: CASSPGQATEAFF
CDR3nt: TGTGCCAGCAGTCCGGGACAGGCCACTGAAGCTTTCTTT

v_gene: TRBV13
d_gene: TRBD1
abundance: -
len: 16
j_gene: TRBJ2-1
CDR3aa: CASSLRMGQGYNEQFF
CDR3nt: TGTGCCAGCAGCTTGAGGATGGGACAGGGCTACAATGAGCAGTTCTTC

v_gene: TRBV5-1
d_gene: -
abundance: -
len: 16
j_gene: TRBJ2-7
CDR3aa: CASRRSSENPSYEQYF
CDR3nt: TGCGCCAGCAGACGGTCGTCGGAAAACCCCTCCTACGAGCAGTACTTC

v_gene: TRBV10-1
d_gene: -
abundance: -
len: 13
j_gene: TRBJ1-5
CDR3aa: CASSEFINQPQHF
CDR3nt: TGCGCCAGCAGTGAGTTCATCAATCAGCCCCAGCATTTT

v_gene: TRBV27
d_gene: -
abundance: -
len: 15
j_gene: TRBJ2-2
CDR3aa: CASSAKAGYTGELFF
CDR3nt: TGTGCCAGCAGTGCAAAGGCAGGTTACACCGGGGAGCTGTTTTTT

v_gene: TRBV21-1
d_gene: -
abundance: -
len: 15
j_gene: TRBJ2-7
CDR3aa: CASSLPSGTGSEQYF
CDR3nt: TGTGCCAGCAGCCTCCCCTCCGGGACAGGGAGCGAGCAGTACTTC

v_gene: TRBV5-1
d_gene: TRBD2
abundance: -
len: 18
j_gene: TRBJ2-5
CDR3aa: CASSFGLAGGPAQETQYF
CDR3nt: TGCGCCAGCAGCTTTGGACTAGCGGGGGGGCCGGCTCAAGAGACCCAGTACTTC

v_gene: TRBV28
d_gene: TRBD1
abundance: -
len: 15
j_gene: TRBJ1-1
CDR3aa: CASSLSPGQLKRTFF
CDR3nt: TGTGCCAGCAGCCTTAGTCCGGGACAGCTAAAGAGGACTTTCTTT

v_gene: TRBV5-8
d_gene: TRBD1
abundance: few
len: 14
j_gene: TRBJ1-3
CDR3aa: CASEDRGTGNTIYF
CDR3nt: TGTGCCAGCGAGGACAGGGGGACTGGAAACACCATATATTTT

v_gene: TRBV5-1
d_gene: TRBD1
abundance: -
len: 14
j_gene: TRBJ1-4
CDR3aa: CASSGGQGAEKLFF
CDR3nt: TGCGCCAGCAGCGGGGGACAGGGAGCGGAAAAACTGTTTTTT

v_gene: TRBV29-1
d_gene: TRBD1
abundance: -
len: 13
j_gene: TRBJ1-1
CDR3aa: CSVEKDRGSEAFF
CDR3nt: TGCAGCGTTGAAAAAGACAGGGGATCGGAAGCTTTCTTT

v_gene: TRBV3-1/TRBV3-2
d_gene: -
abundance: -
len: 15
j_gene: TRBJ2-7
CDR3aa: CASSQGRQSTYEQYF
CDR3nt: TGTGCCAGCAGCCAAGGGCGGCAGTCCACCTACGAGCAGTACTTC

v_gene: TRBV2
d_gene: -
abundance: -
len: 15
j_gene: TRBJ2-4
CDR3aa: CASSPGQLAKNIQYF
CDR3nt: TGTGCCAGCAGCCCTGGACAGTTAGCCAAAAACATTCAGTACTTC

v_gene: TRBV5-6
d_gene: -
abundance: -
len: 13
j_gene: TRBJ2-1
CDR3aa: CASSSYRQFEQFF
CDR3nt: TGTGCCAGCAGCTCCTACAGACAGTTTGAGCAGTTCTTC

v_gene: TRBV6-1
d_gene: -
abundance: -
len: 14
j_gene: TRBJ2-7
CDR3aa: CASSDLTRIYEQYF
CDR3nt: TGTGCCAGCAGTGACCTAACTCGGATCTACGAGCAGTACTTC

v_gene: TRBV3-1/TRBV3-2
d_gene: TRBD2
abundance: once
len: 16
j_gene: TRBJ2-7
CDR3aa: CASSPGTGLAGGEQYF
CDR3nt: TGTGCCAGCAGCCCCGGTACGGGACTAGCGGGGGGCGAGCAGTACTTC

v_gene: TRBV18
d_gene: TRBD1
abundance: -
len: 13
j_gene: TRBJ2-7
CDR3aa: CASSLDRLNEQYF
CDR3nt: TGTGCCAGCTCACTGGACAGGCTCAACGAGCAGTACTTC

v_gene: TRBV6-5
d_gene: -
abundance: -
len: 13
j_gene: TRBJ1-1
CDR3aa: CASRGWGNTEAFF
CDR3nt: TGTGCCAGCCGGGGGTGGGGGAACACTGAAGCTTTCTTT

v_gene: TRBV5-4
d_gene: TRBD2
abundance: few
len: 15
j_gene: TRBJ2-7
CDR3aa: CASSHGGLANYEQYF
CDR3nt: TGTGCCAGCAGCCACGGGGGACTAGCGAATTACGAGCAGTACTTC

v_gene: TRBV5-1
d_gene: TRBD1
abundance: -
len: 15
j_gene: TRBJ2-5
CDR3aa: CASSTATGIQETQYF
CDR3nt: TGCGCCAGCAGCACCGCGACAGGGATTCAAGAGACCCAGTACTTC

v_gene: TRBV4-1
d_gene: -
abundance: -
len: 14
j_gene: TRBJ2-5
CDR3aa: CASSQVTVKETQYF
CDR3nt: TGCGCCAGCAGCCAAGTGACGGTTAAAGAGACCCAGTACTTC